These 5 T cell receptor beta chains share one sample of origin, sequenced in a study of T cell repertoires in cytomegalovirus infection. In TCRdb, the reads were re-called with MiXCR into one record per CDR3 protein. The data hold around 130,000 distinct CDR3 sequences, with approximately 9.2% observed a single time. Sequencing used PBMCs. These receptors came from a human donor in good health (CMV status not recorded). Some clones in this sample may be carry-over from other donors' samples.

This clonotype was counted ten times or more. V usage is TRBV4-1 and J usage is TRBJ1-1; D remains unclear. V lost 3 bases to trimming and J lost 1 base, with 12 bases between them. CDR3 length: 15 amino acids. The germline V gene has CDR1 MGHRA and CDR2 YSYEKL. As DNA, the CDR3 is TGCGCCAGCAGCCACCGGACGTTGCGGAACACTGAAGCTTTCTTT. This codes for CASSHRTLRNTEAFF.

At least ten counts were recorded for this clonotype. This sequence joins TRBV2 and TRBJ1-1; D gene uncertain. With 0 bases removed from V and 0 bases from J, the gap between germline ends came to 8 bases. From germline, CDR1 is SNHLY and CDR2 FYNNEI. This CDR3 contains 15 residues. CDR3 nucleotides: TGTGCCAGCAGTGAAGCGCCCCGCCTGAACACTGAAGCTTTCTTT. Translated: CASSEAPRLNTEAFF.

This clonotype was observed many times. The chain employs TRBV14 and TRBJ1-2; D is uncertain. The CDR3 has 13 residues. Germline lookup yields CDR1 SGHDN and CDR2 FVKESK. Trimming removed 0 bases from V and 5 bases from J, with 7 bases in between. The CDR3 DNA is TGTGCCAGCAGCCAAGATTTCCAGTATGGCTACACCTTC. Its protein is CASSQDFQYGYTF.

This clonotype has ten or more counts. CDR3 sequence reads: CASSTARGTDTQYF. For the CDR3, the DNA is TGTGCCAGCAGCACCGCTAGGGGCACAGATACGCAGTATTTT. J is TRBJ2-3 and V is TRBV7-3; D remains ambiguous. CDR1 is SGHTA, CDR2 FQGTGA, per germline. V dropped 5 bases and J dropped 1 base, with 10 bases sitting between them. This CDR3 spans 14 amino acids.

V gene TRBV27 combines with J gene TRBJ2-7; D is undetermined. Germline V gene data show CDR1 as MNHEY and CDR2 as SMNVEV (reference sequence). The length of the CDR3 is 17 residues. V gave up 2 bases and J gave up 0 bases, with 17 bases separating them. The CDR3 reads CASSLTQIPGPSYEQYF. The CDR3 DNA reads as TGTGCCAGCAGTTTAACCCAAATACCGGGCCCCTCCTACGAGCAGTACTTC.